This entry features one T cell receptor beta chain sequence. The source of the sample is a study of OX40 agonist ivuxolimab in advanced cancers. Method: immunoSEQ multiplex PCR; TCRdb's copy keeps in-frame clones and lacks some. The table has about 100,000 clones, over 75% seen once. The origin of this receptor is an adult with an advanced solid tumor such as melanoma, head and neck, liver or kidney cancer. Specimen: CD4+ or CD8+ T cells sorted from blood, collected in a trial of the OX40 agonist ivuxolimab.

The CDR3 spells CASSSSGLAGPSSYNEQFF. The CDR3 region has the DNA TGTGCCAGCAGTTCCTCGGGACTAGCGGGGCCGAGCTCCTACAATGAGCAGTTCTTC. The genes are TRBV27 and TRBJ2-1; the match to TRBD2 covers 13 bases. V was pared by 4 bases and J by 0 bases, with 9 bases of the junction left unmatched. This CDR3 is built from 19 residues. The V gene's germline CDR1 is MNHEY and CDR2 SMNVEV (reference sequence).